This T cell receptor beta chain was obtained from a study of T cell responses to AZD1222 COVID-19 vaccine (dated by TCRdb to the early 2020s). For the wider study: AZD1222 recipients with second doses at about 4 weeks or about 12 weeks were pooled, because spike-specific TCR depth and breadth did not differ between schedules. TCR sequencing was performed for 230 to 250 trial participants, of whom about 200 were given two doses of AZD1222 and some 26 were given two doses of MenACWY control vaccine. Trial participants were enrolled by age into subgroups of 18-55, 56-69 and 70-plus years, and 148, 28 and 57 TCR-sequenced participants, respectively, were included in these subgroups.

General conclusions and limits of the study: CD4 TCRs associated with the vaccine covered the entire spike protein, and the dominant responses were in regions 160-218 and 743-854. Reportedly, almost half of the unique spike-specific TCRs recognized epitopes lying outside the regions that are mutated in the B.1.351 and B.1.1.7 variants. Spike-specific TCR breadth and depth rose significantly after two AZD1222 doses compared with day 0 and with MenACWY recipients. Because no samples from the day 14 peak response were available, repertoires could be characterized only after the peak T cell response. Participants were mostly white British and included more females than males, and it was suggested by the authors that clonal diversity may have been underestimated. Conclusions about previously exposed vaccinees are limited because only five to seven AZD1222 recipients were SARS-CoV-2 seropositive at baseline. The 56-69-year group was small, and its depth increase did not reach significance, likely because of low power.

The CDR3 regions of human TCRbeta chains were analyzed by immunosequencing. Turning to the authors' computational methods: Repertoire TCRs were checked for matches against a reference library of SARS-CoV-2-specific TCRs that had been generated using the MIRA antigen-specificity platform. Breadth meant the fraction of unique TCRs that were SARS-CoV-2-associated, whereas depth meant the fraction of total T cells that were SARS-CoV-2-associated. Each spike-specific TCR was assigned to its reactive spike region and to a CD4 or CD8 class using the MIRA data. Log10-transformed breadth and depth values were compared by one-way ANOVA with Sidak's multiple comparisons tests. This is the immuneACCESS table as TCRdb keeps it, with only in-frame sequences that have V and J called. A part of the clones is gone; compared with another copy, unresolved V genes explain less than half, and the rest is unexplained. V and J calls and clone size are as listed in that table; D and trimming were resolved from the DNA. The sample table records about 140,000 clones; more than 75% of these occur just once. About 4% of the sample is held by the ten biggest clonotypes.

What this sample's time point label stands for: baseline before first vaccination. Vaccinee samples came from UK trials COV001 and COV002, including a single-blind randomized controlled phase 2/3 trial of AZD1222 (ChAdOx1 nCoV-19) in healthy adults. Trial participant PBMC samples were collected at day 0 and day 28 after the second dose for TCRbeta chain sequencing. A note on this clone: The antigen it binds to is not known. No much larger clone is present one base from it, and per-base qualities are unavailable.

The source material was peripheral blood, sampled on day 0 of AZD1222 vaccination. The origin of this receptor is an adult in good health.

This receptor carries the CDR3 CASKYRNNEKLFF. The DNA sequence is as follows: TGTGCCAGTAAATACAGGAACAATGAAAAACTGTTTTTT. The chain is encoded by TRBV27 joined to TRBJ1-4; 5 matching bases give a weak D call of TRBD1. Via the germline V gene (reference sequence), CDR1 is MNHEY and CDR2 SMNVEV. Including cysteine and phenylalanine, the CDR3 has 13 amino acids. Kept here is only the CDR3 DNA, which spans 39 bases and is read in frame from base 1. V gives up 9 bases and J gives up 5 bases, and the segment between their germline ends measures 13 bases.